This T cell receptor beta chain appears in the sequencing data of a study of human thymus T cells. A note on this clone: Its antigen is still unknown.

Resections removed during corrective heart surgery provided the thymus tissue used. Donors were healthy Finnish infants having corrective surgery for congenital heart defects. Germline V gene sequence: CDR1 SGHAT, CDR2 FQNNGV. J lost 3 bases, V lost 2 bases, and 7 bases had no gene match. This CDR3 spans 16 amino acids. Generated by immunoSEQ multiplex PCR, the TCRdb table keeps only in-frame clones and is missing some. The sample has 70,000 to 75,000 clones, around 95% seen once. Study-wide results and limits: Both thymic and peripheral blood repertoires showed apparently biased V and J usage. Unrelated people showed highly overlapping thymic repertoires, related research reported.

This sequence joins TRBV11-2 and TRBJ1-1; 9 bases match TRBD1. The clonotype originates from a girl under two years old with a congenital heart defect but otherwise immunologically healthy. What was sequenced was thymus tissue. The CDR3 nucleotides are TGTGCCAGCAGCTTAAGCCGGGACAGGGTCCACACTGAAGCTTTCTTT. Protein: CASSLSRDRVHTEAFF.